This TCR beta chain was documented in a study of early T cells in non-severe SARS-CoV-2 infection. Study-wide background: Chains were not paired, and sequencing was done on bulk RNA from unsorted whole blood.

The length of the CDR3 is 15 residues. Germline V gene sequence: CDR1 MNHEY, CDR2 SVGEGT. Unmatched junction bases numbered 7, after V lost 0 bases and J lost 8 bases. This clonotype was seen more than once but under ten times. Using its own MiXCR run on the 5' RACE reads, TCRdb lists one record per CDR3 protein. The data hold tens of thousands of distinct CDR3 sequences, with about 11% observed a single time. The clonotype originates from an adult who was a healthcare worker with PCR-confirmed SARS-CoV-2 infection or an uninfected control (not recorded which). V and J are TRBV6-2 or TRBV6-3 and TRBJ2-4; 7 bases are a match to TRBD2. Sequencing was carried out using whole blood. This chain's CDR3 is CASSYSSGTNYIQYF. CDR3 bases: TGTGCCAGCAGTTACTCGTCGGGGACTAATTACATTCAGTACTTC.